These T cell receptor beta chains were read from a single sample in a study of T-cell reconstitution after alpha-beta-depleted transplantation in children. MiXCR, applied by TCRdb to the PCR reads, yields one record per CDR3 protein. Of 300,000 to 350,000 distinct CDR3 sequences in the sample, around 25% are singletons; the top ten hold roughly 9.7%. The sample in question was PBMCs, mostly from graft donor cells, obtained 180 days after TCRalphabeta/CD19-depleted stem cell transplant. The receptors originated from a male patient younger than 18 who had a stem cell transplant for acute lymphoblastic leukemia, so the T cells may come from the graft donor. Both conserved end residues are part of each CDR3. The order of the fields is CDR3 length, D gene, J gene, clone size, V gene, CDR3 protein, CDR3 DNA. A D gene is named only where the DNA matches it firmly. For some rows the clone size is stated as once, few or many, or as a class when expanded; others skip it.

19,TRBD2,TRBJ2-7,-,TRBV5-1,CASSLVPGLAGPGSYEQYF,TGCGCCAGCAGCTTAGTTCCGGGACTAGCGGGTCCCGGCTCCTACGAGCAGTACTTC
17,-,TRBJ2-2,few,TRBV5-6,CASSPLGGQGAIGELFF,TGTGCCAGCAGCCCGTTGGGGGGGCAGGGGGCAATCGGGGAGCTGTTTTTT
16,-,TRBJ1-2,few,TRBV18,CASSPTAAVMGYGYTF,TGTGCCAGCTCACCTACCGCGGCCGTAATGGGCTATGGCTACACCTTC
13,-,TRBJ2-7,many,TRBV12-3/TRBV12-4,CASSLLSSYEQYF,TGTGCCAGCAGCCTCCTCAGCTCCTACGAGCAGTACTTC
12,-,TRBJ1-5,-,TRBV7-9,CATSRGGQPQHF,TGTGCCACCTCGCGGGGCGGTCAGCCCCAGCATTTT
17,-,TRBJ2-5,few,TRBV12-5,CASGFRGLWGYQETQYF,TGTGCTAGTGGTTTTAGGGGCCTTTGGGGGTACCAAGAGACCCAGTACTTC
13,-,TRBJ2-1,many,TRBV4-1,CASSLVMVNEQFF,TGCGCCAGCAGCCTTGTGATGGTTAATGAGCAGTTCTTC
13,TRBD2,TRBJ2-7,-,TRBV7-2,CASSRQRDYEQYF,TGTGCCAGCAGCCGCCAGCGGGATTACGAGCAGTACTTC
19,TRBD2,TRBJ2-7,-,TRBV12-3/TRBV12-4,CASSTGLAGEKIPPFEQYF,TGTGCCAGCAGTACGGGACTAGCGGGAGAAAAGATCCCACCGTTCGAGCAGTACTTC
14,-,TRBJ2-4,few,TRBV7-9,CASSSFIAKNIQYF,TGTGCCAGCAGCTCCTTTATAGCCAAAAACATTCAGTACTTC
13,-,TRBJ1-5,few,TRBV5-1,CASSLGGPQPQHF,TGCGCCAGCAGCTTAGGGGGGCCACAGCCCCAGCATTTT
13,-,TRBJ2-7,-,TRBV7-9,CASSTAGTNEQYF,TGTGCCAGCAGTACTGCAGGGACAAACGAGCAGTACTTC
15,-,TRBJ2-1,-,TRBV15,CATTRERTNYNEQFF,TGTGCCACCACCCGCGAGCGGACAAACTACAATGAGCAGTTCTTC
16,-,TRBJ1-2,few,TRBV7-9,CASSLMWGGANYGYTF,TGTGCCAGCAGCTTAATGTGGGGAGGGGCTAACTATGGCTACACCTTC
13,-,TRBJ1-1,-,TRBV7-3,CASSLDGVGEAFF,TGTGCCAGCAGCTTAGATGGAGTAGGCGAAGCTTTCTTT
17,TRBD2,TRBJ2-3,-,TRBV7-2,CASSPPRGRARTDTQYF,TGTGCCAGCAGCCCCCCCCGCGGGAGGGCCAGGACAGATACGCAGTATTTT
14,-,TRBJ1-5,-,TRBV10-2,CASSEGDSNQPQHF,TGCGCCAGCAGCGAAGGAGATAGCAATCAGCCCCAGCATTTT
16,-,TRBJ1-3,-,TRBV18,CASSLAQEWMGNTIYF,TGTGCCAGCTCCCTGGCCCAGGAATGGATGGGAAACACCATATATTTT
16,-,TRBJ2-4,few,TRBV11-2,CASSLESRLVKNIQYF,TGTGCCAGCAGCTTAGAATCCCGACTAGTTAAAAACATTCAGTACTTC
14,-,TRBJ1-1,-,TRBV19,CASSIDMEDTEAFF,TGTGCCAGTAGTATAGACATGGAGGACACTGAAGCTTTCTTT
16,TRBD1,TRBJ2-1,few,TRBV24-1,CATSDFGTGLHNEQFF,TGTGCCACCAGTGACTTCGGGACAGGGTTACACAATGAGCAGTTCTTC
14,-,TRBJ2-3,few,TRBV5-1,CASSLAGPPRTQYF,TGCGCCAGCAGCTTGGCCGGGCCCCCCAGGACGCAGTATTTT
15,-,TRBJ1-5,many,TRBV7-8,CASSLLGPRNQPQHF,TGTGCCAGCAGCTTACTGGGACCGCGCAATCAGCCCCAGCATTTT
15,TRBD2,TRBJ2-1,few,TRBV9,CASSVVSSGSYEQFF,TGTGCCAGCAGCGTAGTTTCTAGCGGGAGCTATGAGCAGTTCTTC